This passage covers 27 T cell receptor beta chains from one sample sequenced in a study of shared clonotypes between healthy human individuals (TCRdb year 2020). Library preparation employed the immunoSEQ multiplex PCR assay. TCRdb holds this immuneACCESS table with in-frame rearrangements only. Some clones are missing; in checked studies, unresolved V genes explain under half, and the rest has no known cause. This sample comprises about 2.4 million clones, under 95% of them detected only once. The ten largest clones add up to 0.35% to 0.45% of the sample. Sequencing input: naive CD4+ T cells from PBMCs. The sample's cell subset or site label is to be understood as: CD45RA+ positively selected. All receptors come from a man younger than 35 in good health. Some clones in this sample may be carry-over from other donors' samples.

The chain uses TRBV28 and TRBJ2-2; 9 bases are a match to TRBD2. CDR1 and CDR2 from the germline V gene are MDHEN and SYDVKM. V shed 3 bases and J 4 bases; nucleotides not matched to a gene: 6. There are 16 residues in the CDR3. CDR3 coding DNA: TGTGCCAGCAGTTTTGGCGGGAGGGGATTCACCGGGGAGCTGTTTTTT. It yields the protein CASSFGGRGFTGELFF.

V usage is TRBV28 and J usage is TRBJ2-4; D might be TRBD1 (5 bases). The CDR3 length is 15 residues. Trimming shortened V by 5 bases and J by 2 bases, and 13 bases separated the two germline ends. Germline values: CDR1 MDHEN, CDR2 SYDVKM. CDR3 sequence: CASSPRGASKNIQYF. In DNA, the CDR3 is TGTGCCAGCAGTCCAAGGGGCGCCTCCAAAAACATTCAGTACTTC.

The rearrangement uses TRBV5-6 and TRBJ2-7; D not certain. Trimming cost V 4 bases and J 4 bases, with 12 bases left between them. Germline V gives CDR1 SGHDT, CDR2 YYEEEE. The CDR3 has 13 amino acids. CDR3 coding DNA: TGTGCCAGCAGCCGCCTCCCAATTTACGAGCAGTACTTC. Residues: CASSRLPIYEQYF.

CDR3 DNA sequence: TGCGCCAGCCGCAAGCCTGGGGACAATGAGCAGTTCTTC. Translated: CASRKPGDNEQFF. The chain has TRBV23-1 and TRBJ2-1, with no clear D. TRBV23-1 is assigned to the ORF class and has an uncertain function. V was cut by 8 bases and J by 5 bases, with 13 bases left in between. The CDR3 loop spans 13 amino acids.

The chain has TRBV9 and TRBJ1-3, with 8 bases identical to TRBD1. V trimming: 3 bases; J trimming: 0 bases; junction bases outside the gene matches: 5. Per germline, CDR1 SGDLS and CDR2 YYNGEE. The CDR3 length is 16 residues. CDR3 coding DNA: TGTGCCAGCAGCGCTACAGGGGGGTACTCTGGAAACACCATATATTTT. This encodes CASSATGGYSGNTIYF.

The rearrangement joins TRBV6-5 to TRBJ2-5, with TRBD1 matching over 10 bases. The CDR3 totals 13 residues. From germline, CDR1 is MNHEY and CDR2 SVGAGI. V lost 5 bases to trimming and J lost 10 bases; unmatched junction nucleotides: 7. The CDR3 DNA reads as TGTGCCAGCAGTATGGACAGGGGGGGGGTCCAGTACTTC. This gives the protein CASSMDRGGVQYF.

This sequence joins TRBV4-2 and TRBJ2-5; D not resolved. The CDR3 is 13 residues long. Germline CDR1 LGHNA, CDR2 YNFKEQ. V gave up 1 base and J gave up 5 bases, with 8 bases separating them. This CDR3 reads CASSQAGAETQYF. The CDR3 coding sequence is TGTGCCAGCAGCCAAGCGGGTGCGGAGACCCAGTACTTC.

J is TRBJ2-7 and V is TRBV4-1; no clear D. V lost 3 bases, J lost 0 bases, and 12 bases lay in between. CDR1 is MGHRA and CDR2 is YSYEKL in the germline V gene. The CDR3 contains 15 residues. The DNA for the CDR3 is TGCGCCAGCAGCCAGAGGATCCTGAGCTCCTACGAGCAGTACTTC. Translating gives CASSQRILSSYEQYF.

The chain recombines TRBV27 with TRBJ1-1; D possibly corresponds to TRBD1 (5 bases). Germline values: CDR1 MNHEY, CDR2 SMNVEV (reference sequence). CDR3 size: 15 residues. Trimming removed 4 bases at V and 6 bases at J, with 18 bases between. The CDR3 sequence: CASSWGFLSRAEAFF. In DNA, the CDR3 is TGTGCCAGCAGTTGGGGGTTCCTCTCGAGGGCTGAAGCTTTCTTT.

CDR3 nucleotide sequence: TGTGCCGGTGGCAGGATTAATGAAAAACTGTTTTTT. Its protein is CAGGRINEKLFF. The chain recombines TRBV28 with TRBJ1-4; D remains ambiguous. Trimming cost V 11 bases and J 4 bases, with 11 bases left between them. Germline V gives CDR1 MDHEN, CDR2 SYDVKM. The CDR3 is made up of 12 amino acids.

For this clone: The same CDR3 is also encoded by other DNA sequences in this sample. The gene calls are TRBV5-6 and TRBJ2-3, with no clear D. The length of the CDR3 is 13 residues. V was shortened by 1 base and J by 0 bases, with 3 bases between the two germline ends. Germline lookup yields CDR1 SGHDT and CDR2 YYEEEE. In nucleotides, the CDR3 is TGTGCCAGCAGCTTGCGAAGCACAGATACGCAGTATTTT. Its protein product is CASSLRSTDTQYF.

The chain links TRBV18 to TRBJ1-2; D gene ambiguous. The CDR3 is 12 residues long. V was shortened by 2 bases and J by 8 bases, with 9 bases between the two germline ends. The germline V gene encodes CDR1 KGHSH and CDR2 LQKENI. CDR3 bases: TGTGCCAGCTCACCAGGGCCAGTCGGCTACACCTTC. Translating gives CASSPGPVGYTF.

The chain uses TRBV7-6 and TRBJ1-5; 8 bases agree with TRBD1. The CDR3 sequence is 15 residues long. Germline V CDR1 and CDR2: SGHVS, FNYEAQ. The J segment lost 0 bases and the V segment lost 5 bases, leaving 3 bases of the junction unmatched. In nucleotides, the CDR3 is TGTGCCAGCAGCGCGGGACAGGCTAGCAATCAGCCCCAGCATTTT. Translation: CASSAGQASNQPQHF.

The rearrangement links TRBV28 to TRBJ1-3, with TRBD1 as a possible D gene (5 bases). The germline V gene has CDR1 MDHEN and CDR2 SYDVKM. V lost 4 bases and J lost 4, with 17 bases in between. CDR3 size: 16 residues. This chain's CDR3 is CASSSLGERTGNTIYF. The CDR3 coding sequence is TGTGCCAGCAGTTCACTGGGGGAAAGAACGGGAAACACCATATATTTT.

The chain recombines TRBV6-6 with TRBJ2-3; D is possibly TRBD1 (5 bases). The germline V and J ends were trimmed by 2 bases and 4 bases, with 10 bases remaining between them. The CDR3 totals 14 residues. Germline-derived CDR1 and CDR2 are MNHNY and SVGAGI (reference sequence). This CDR3 is CASSYGQGPDTQYF. The CDR3 coding sequence is TGTGCCAGCAGTTACGGGCAGGGCCCAGATACGCAGTATTTT.

The V call is TRBV19, the J call TRBJ1-2, with D unclear. Trimming stripped 7 bases from V and 4 bases from J, with 19 bases between. CDR3 length equals 15 residues. Germline values: CDR1 LNHDA, CDR2 SQIVND (reference sequence). This CDR3 is CASIEVAGASYGYTF. The CDR3 DNA reads TGTGCCAGTATAGAAGTCGCGGGCGCGTCCTATGGCTACACCTTC.

CDR3 sequence (DNA): TGTGCCAGCAGTTTAGGTAGATTGAGCTCAGGGGAGCTGTTTTTT. Amino acid sequence: CASSLGRLSSGELFF. The V and J genes are TRBV28 and TRBJ2-2; D uncertain. Germline CDR1 reads MDHEN; CDR2 reads SYDVKM. With 2 bases removed from V and 8 bases from J, the gap between germline ends came to 15 bases. This CDR3 is built from 15 residues.

J is TRBJ1-2 and V is TRBV7-9; TRBD1 agrees at 8 bases. CDR3 length: 19 residues. With V trimmed by 7 bases and J by 4 bases, 23 bases remained unmatched. The germline V gene encodes CDR1 SEHNR and CDR2 FQNEAQ (reference sequence). The CDR3 loop is CASTVILRDRRDFRYGYTF. The CDR3 DNA is TGTGCCAGCACCGTAATCCTCCGGGACAGGAGGGACTTCCGCTATGGCTACACCTTC.

This rearrangement joins TRBV12-5 to TRBJ2-6, with D maybe TRBD2 (5 bases). CDR3 length: 15 amino acids. Per germline, CDR1 LGHNT and CDR2 FRNRAP. Trimming left V 5 bases short and J 2 bases short, with 10 bases between. CDR3 sequence: CASGSGRAGANVLTF. The CDR3 DNA follows: TGTGCTAGTGGTAGCGGAAGGGCTGGGGCCAACGTCCTGACTTTC.

The chain is built from TRBV4-2 and TRBJ2-2; 11 bases map to TRBD2. The CDR3 spans 18 residues. Germline V gene sequence: CDR1 LGHNA, CDR2 YNFKEQ. The V segment lost 4 bases and the J segment 1 base; nucleotides outside the gene matches: 8. DNA of the CDR3: TGTGCCAGCAGCCGGTCGGGACTAGCGGAGGGGAACACCGGGGAGCTGTTTTTT. As protein: CASSRSGLAEGNTGELFF.

This clone has at least ten counts. This sequence joins TRBV15 and TRBJ1-2; 9 nucleotides align to TRBD1. CDR3 size: 15 residues. J gave up 6 bases and V 0 bases, and 5 bases lay outside the gene matches. From germline, CDR1 is LNHNV and CDR2 YYDKDF (reference sequence). Here the CDR3 reads CATSREFRDRDGYTF. Written as DNA, the CDR3 is TGTGCCACCAGCAGAGAGTTCCGGGACAGGGATGGCTACACCTTC.

This clone was picked up one time. The chain recombines TRBV11-2 with TRBJ2-3, with D possibly matching TRBD2 (6 bases). With 5 bases removed from V and 0 bases from J, the gap between germline ends came to 12 bases. CDR1 is SGHAT and CDR2 is FQNNGV in the germline V gene. CDR3 length equals 15 residues. The CDR3, as DNA: TGTGCCAGCAGCCCGACCGGGACTAGCACAGATACGCAGTATTTT. Its translation: CASSPTGTSTDTQYF. The complete variable domain, with remaining parts taken from reference TRBV11-2 and TRBJ2-3, reads EAGVAQSPRYKIIEKRQSVAFWCNPISGHATLYWYQQILGQGPKLLIQFQNNGVVDDSQLPKDRFSAERLKGVDSTLKIQPAKLEDSAVYLCASSPTGTSTDTQYFGPGTRLTVL.

J is TRBJ2-7 and V is TRBV28; perhaps TRBD1 as D (6 bases). Trimming stripped 5 bases from V and 3 bases from J, with 14 bases between. Looked up from germline, CDR1 is MDHEN and CDR2 is SYDVKM. The CDR3 length is 14 residues. The DNA of the CDR3 is TGTGCCAGCAGTGAACCCAGGGGCAACTACGAGCAGTACTTC. It yields the protein CASSEPRGNYEQYF.

This clone was counted once. The chain carries TRBV29-1 and TRBJ2-5, with a possible D match to TRBD2 (5 bases). Trimming pared 7 bases from V and 2 bases from J, leaving 11 bases between. CDR1 and CDR2 from the germline V gene are SQVTM and ANQGSEA. CDR3 length: 12 residues. The CDR3 reads CSAGLIQETQYF. The CDR3 nucleotides are TGCAGCGCCGGACTCATACAAGAGACCCAGTACTTC.

The rearrangement joins TRBV29-1 to TRBJ2-7, with 13 bases fitting TRBD2. The ends lost 6 bases at V and 3 bases at J; junction bases unmatched: 11. Germline lookup yields CDR1 SQVTM and CDR2 ANQGSEA. The CDR3 spans 16 residues. CDR3 loop: CSVRPGLAGLYYEQYF. In DNA form, the CDR3 reads TGCAGCGTCCGACCGGGACTAGCGGGGTTGTACTACGAGCAGTACTTC.

The gene calls are TRBV9 and TRBJ1-5; 7 bases map to TRBD1. Germline V lookup: CDR1 SGDLS, CDR2 YYNGEE. With V trimmed by 4 bases and J by 4 bases, 8 bases remained unmatched. The CDR3 contains 15 residues. The CDR3 here is CASSPGTELNQPQHF. Here the CDR3 DNA reads TGTGCCAGCAGCCCGGGGACAGAGCTTAATCAGCCCCAGCATTTT.

About this clone: This specimen includes other DNA sequences encoding the same CDR3. The chain is built from TRBV9 and TRBJ1-5; 9 bases match TRBD1. In germline, CDR1 is SGDLS, CDR2 YYNGEE. This CDR3 is built from 15 residues. V shed 0 bases and J 3 bases; nucleotides not matched to a gene: 1. CDR3 residues: CASSVGQGVNQPQHF. CDR3 coding DNA: TGTGCCAGCAGCGTAGGACAGGGGGTCAATCAGCCCCAGCATTTT. The whole variable domain, remainder taken from reference TRBV9 and TRBJ1-5, is DSGVTQTPKHLITATGQRVTLRCSPRSGDLSVYWYQQSLDQGLQFLIQYYNGEERAKGNILERFSAQQFPDLHSELNLSSLELGDSALYFCASSVGQGVNQPQHFGDGTRLSIL.